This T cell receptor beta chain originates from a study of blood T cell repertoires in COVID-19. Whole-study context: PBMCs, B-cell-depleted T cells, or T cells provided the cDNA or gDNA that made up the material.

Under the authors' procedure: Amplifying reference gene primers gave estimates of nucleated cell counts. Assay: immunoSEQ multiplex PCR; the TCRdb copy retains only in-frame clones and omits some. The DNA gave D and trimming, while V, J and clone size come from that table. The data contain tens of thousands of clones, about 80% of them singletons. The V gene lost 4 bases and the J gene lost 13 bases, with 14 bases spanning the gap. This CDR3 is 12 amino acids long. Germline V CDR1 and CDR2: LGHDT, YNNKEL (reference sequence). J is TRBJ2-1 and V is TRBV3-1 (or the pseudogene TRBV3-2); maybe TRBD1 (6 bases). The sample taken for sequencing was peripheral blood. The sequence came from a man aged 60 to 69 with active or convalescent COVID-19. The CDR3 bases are TGTGCCAGCAGCCGCGACAACAGGGACCAGTTCTTC. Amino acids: CASSRDNRDQFF.